These 21 T cell receptor beta chains came from one sample sequenced in a study of radiation and T cells in renal cell carcinoma (dated by TCRdb to the early 2020s). Receptors were amplified or captured by the immunoSEQ multiplex PCR assay. The table comes from immuneACCESS by way of TCRdb, which keeps in-frame sequences with V and J called. Part of the clones is missing from these tables; in studies checked, under half for an unresolved V gene and the rest for unknown reasons. Counted in this sample were some 120,000 clones; about 81% of them appeared once. The ten most abundant clones make up over 1.5% of the sample. This specimen's time point label, interpreted: blood 2 weeks post-SBRT. This specimen's treatment or condition label, interpreted: 15 Gy SBRT to primary tumor, nephrectomy 4 weeks later. The specimen was blood, collected from a patient whose treatment included radiotherapy and nephrectomy. The receptors shown here come from a woman between 55 and 75 years old with renal cell carcinoma.

The chain combines TRBV11-2 with TRBJ2-7; tentatively, D is TRBD1 (5 bases). The germline V and J ends were trimmed by 1 base and 1 base, with 11 bases remaining between them. Germline V lookup: CDR1 SGHAT, CDR2 FQNNGV. The CDR3 loop spans 15 amino acids. Here the CDR3 reads CASSLVQGRSYEQYF. CDR3 in DNA: TGTGCCAGCAGCTTAGTCCAGGGTCGGTCCTACGAGCAGTACTTC.

This clone has just one count. The chain joins TRBV7-8 to TRBJ2-3, with unresolved D. The CDR3 extends over 12 amino acids. Looked up from germline, CDR1 is SGHVS and CDR2 is FQNEAQ. V gave up 5 bases and J gave up 4 bases, with 7 bases separating them. The CDR3 DNA is TGTGCCAGCAGCCCGTTCGCAGATACGCAGTATTTT. Protein product: CASSPFADTQYF.

This clone was seen only once. Sequence at one end of the junction differs from germline and may be a read error. V is TRBV7-8 and J is TRBJ2-7; 7 bases fit TRBD1. Germline lookup yields CDR1 SGHVS and CDR2 FQNEAQ. The CDR3 consists of 13 residues. In DNA, the CDR3 is TGTGCCAGCAGTCAAGGACAGGAGCAATTCCGGGACTTC. Protein sequence: CASSQGQEQFRDF.

The V and J genes are TRBV7-3 and TRBJ2-7; 11 nucleotides align to TRBD1. The germline CDR1 and CDR2 sequences are SGHTA and FQGTGA. V was clipped by 5 bases and J by 7 bases; unmatched bases: 10. This CDR3 has 15 residues. The CDR3 DNA is TGTGCCAGCAGCCAGATGGACAGGGGGCTTGAAGAGCAGTACTTC. It translates to CASSQMDRGLEEQYF. The complete variable domain, with remaining parts taken from reference TRBV7-3 and TRBJ2-7, reads GAGVSQTPSNKVTEKGKYVELRCDPISGHTALYWYRQSLGQGPEFLIYFQGTGAADDSGLPNDRFFAVRPEGSVSTLKIQRTERGDSAVYLCASSQMDRGLEEQYFGPGTRLTVT.

Ten or more counts support this clone. V is TRBV27 and J is TRBJ1-4; possible D gene TRBD1, 6 bases. This CDR3 is 13 amino acids long. V shed 7 bases and J shed 3 bases, with 9 bases lying between them. CDR1 and CDR2 (germline): MNHEY, SMNVEV (reference sequence). CDR3 sequence: CASTTGPNEKLFF. The CDR3 coding sequence is TGTGCCAGCACTACAGGGCCTAATGAAAAACTGTTTTTT.

The V and J genes are TRBV5-1 and TRBJ1-4, with TRBD1 as a possible D gene (5 bases). The germline CDR1 and CDR2 sequences are SGHRS and YFSETQ. The CDR3 is 14 residues long. V lost 4 bases and J 4 bases, leaving 11 bases between the germline ends. CDR3 bases: TGCGCCAGCAGCCTCTCGGGGGATAATGAAAAACTGTTTTTT. Amino acids: CASSLSGDNEKLFF.

A few counts support this clone. This sequence joins TRBV19 and TRBJ2-7; D may be TRBD2 (6 bases). Germline CDR1 is LNHDA and CDR2 is SQIVND (reference sequence). V gave up 5 bases and J gave up 1 base, with 18 bases separating them. This CDR3 is built from 16 residues. CDR3 sequence: CASSLRTGTGSYEQYF. CDR3 DNA sequence: TGTGCCAGTAGTCTCAGGACCGGGACTGGATCCTACGAGCAGTACTTC.

The V and J genes are TRBV6-5 and TRBJ2-7, with D perhaps being TRBD1 or TRBD2 (5 bases each). From germline, CDR1 is MNHEY and CDR2 SVGAGI. The germline V and J ends were trimmed by 4 bases and 2 bases, with 12 bases remaining between them. This CDR3 has 14 amino acids. The chain's CDR3 is CASSFRDGPYEQYF. The CDR3 DNA is TGTGCCAGCAGTTTCCGGGACGGTCCCTACGAGCAGTACTTC.

This clone was seen once. The chain is built from TRBV5-1 and TRBJ1-6, with TRBD1 matching over 9 bases. The ends lost 3 bases at V and 6 bases at J; junction bases unmatched: 4. This CDR3 contains 15 residues. Germline values: CDR1 SGHRS, CDR2 YFSETQ. The CDR3 loop is CASSSPGQGNSPLHF. The CDR3 DNA sequence: TGCGCCAGCAGCTCTCCGGGACAGGGTAATTCACCCCTCCACTTT.

The V call is TRBV19, the J call TRBJ2-2; no firm D call. Germline CDR1 LNHDA, CDR2 SQIVND (reference sequence). Trimming removed 7 bases at V and 0 bases at J, with 9 bases between. CDR3 length: 14 residues. CDR3 protein: CASTAHPNTGELFF. The CDR3 bases are TGTGCCAGTACTGCACACCCGAACACCGGGGAGCTGTTTTTT.

The chain uses TRBV13 and TRBJ2-2, with D uncertain. The length of the CDR3 is 11 residues. V was pared by 2 bases and J by 5 bases, with 0 bases between. CDR1 and CDR2 (germline): PRHDT, FYEKMQ (reference sequence). The CDR3 loop is CASSLTGELFF. CDR3 sequence (DNA): TGTGCCAGCAGCTTAACCGGGGAGCTGTTTTTT.

The chain recombines TRBV6-6 with TRBJ1-5; tentatively, D is TRBD1 (6 bases). V was trimmed by 5 bases and J by 0 bases, leaving 8 bases between them. The CDR3 runs to 14 residues. Germline V CDR1 and CDR2: MNHNY, SVGAGI (reference sequence). The CDR3 protein is CASSLQGSNQPQHF. The CDR3 DNA reads as TGTGCCAGCAGTCTACAGGGTAGCAATCAGCCCCAGCATTTT.

J is TRBJ2-1 and V is TRBV7-8; D uncertain. Germline assignment: CDR1 SGHVS and CDR2 FQNEAQ. There are 14 residues in the CDR3. V was clipped by 5 bases and J by 0 bases, with 8 bases between them. As DNA, the CDR3 is TGTGCCAGCAGCGCCGAATACTCCTACAATGAGCAGTTCTTC. Residues: CASSAEYSYNEQFF.

The CDR3 reads CASSLARGLQGEKLFF. Here the CDR3 DNA reads TGCGCCAGCAGCTTGGCCAGGGGCCTCCAGGGTGAAAAACTGTTTTTT. The chain joins TRBV5-1 to TRBJ1-4; the D gene is possibly TRBD1 (6 bases). The V gene lost 0 bases and the J gene lost 7 bases, with 16 bases spanning the gap. Looked up from germline, CDR1 is SGHRS and CDR2 is YFSETQ. CDR3 length: 16 amino acids.

This rearrangement joins TRBV5-1 to TRBJ2-6; maybe TRBD1 (6 bases). V lost 2 bases, J lost 3 bases, and 12 bases lay in between. CDR1 is SGHRS and CDR2 is YFSETQ in the germline V gene. There are 16 residues in the CDR3. CDR3 in amino acids: CASSFTTGLGANVLTF. In nucleotides, the CDR3 is TGCGCCAGCAGCTTCACGACAGGTCTTGGGGCCAACGTCCTGACTTTC.

The chain links TRBV5-6 to TRBJ1-1, with D tentatively TRBD1 (5 bases). Germline V gene data show CDR1 as SGHDT and CDR2 as YYEEEE. V gave up 0 bases and J gave up 6 bases, with 18 bases separating them. The CDR3 is 16 amino acids. The DNA of the CDR3 is TGTGCCAGCAGCTTGGGGTTAATGGGGCTTGTTCCTGAAGCTTTCTTT. It encodes CASSLGLMGLVPEAFF.

The chain combines TRBV6-1 with TRBJ2-3; a possible D gene is TRBD1 (6 bases). CDR3 length equals 16 residues. The V end lost 1 base, the J end lost 2 bases, and 13 bases lay between the germline ends. Per germline, CDR1 MNHNS and CDR2 SASEGT. For the CDR3, the DNA is TGTGCCAGCAGTGAAGTTGGACAGTCTCACACAGATACGCAGTATTTT. Protein: CASSEVGQSHTDTQYF.

This clone was observed a single time. Other DNA sequences in this sample translate to the same CDR3. The V and J genes are TRBV15 and TRBJ1-2; D unclear. Germline V gene lookup returns CDR1 LNHNV and CDR2 YYDKDF (reference sequence). CDR3 length: 14 residues. V gave up 0 bases and J gave up 3 bases, with 8 bases separating them. The CDR3 nucleotides are TGTGCCACCAGCAGAGATCTCGGAGACTATGGCTACACCTTC. Its protein product is CATSRDLGDYGYTF.

This clone came up once. This chain joins TRBV6-5 and TRBJ1-5; D may be TRBD1 (5 bases). V dropped 5 bases and J dropped 5 bases, with 13 bases sitting between them. Germline-derived CDR1 and CDR2 are MNHEY and SVGAGI. This CDR3 is built from 14 residues. CDR3 loop: CASSRDGFYQPQHF. CDR3 in DNA: TGTGCCAGCAGTCGGGACGGATTTTATCAGCCCCAGCATTTT.

The chain has TRBV7-9 and TRBJ1-2; a weak D match, TRBD1 (6 bases). Germline CDR1 reads SEHNR; CDR2 reads FQNEAQ (reference sequence). The CDR3 covers 16 residues. With 6 bases removed from V and 0 bases from J, the gap between germline ends came to 17 bases. CDR3 sequence (DNA): TGTGCCAGCAGTTCCGATACCCGGACAGCTAACTATGGCTACACCTTC. Translated: CASSSDTRTANYGYTF.

This chain joins TRBV28 and TRBJ1-1, with D unclear. The germline V and J ends were trimmed by 5 bases and 4 bases, with 14 bases remaining between them. Germline V gene data show CDR1 as MDHEN and CDR2 as SYDVKM. The CDR3 loop spans 14 amino acids. This CDR3 reads CASSNQVKATEAFF. CDR3 nucleotides: TGTGCCAGCAGTAACCAGGTAAAGGCCACTGAAGCTTTCTTT.